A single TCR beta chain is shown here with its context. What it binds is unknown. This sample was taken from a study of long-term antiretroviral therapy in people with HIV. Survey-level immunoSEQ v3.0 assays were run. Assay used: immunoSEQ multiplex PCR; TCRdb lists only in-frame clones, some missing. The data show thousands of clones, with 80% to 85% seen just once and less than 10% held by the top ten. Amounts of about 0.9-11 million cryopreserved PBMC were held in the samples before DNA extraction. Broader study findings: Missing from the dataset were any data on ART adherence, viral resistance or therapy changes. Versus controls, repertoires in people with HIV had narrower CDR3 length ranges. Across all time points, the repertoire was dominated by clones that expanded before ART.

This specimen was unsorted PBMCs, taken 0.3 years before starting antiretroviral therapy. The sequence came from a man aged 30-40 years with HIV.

CDR3 bases: TGTGCCAGCAGTTACTCGGGGACTACAAACGAGCAGTACTTC. Translation gives CASSYSGTTNEQYF. The chain is built from TRBV6-5 and TRBJ2-7; 7 positions agree with TRBD2. This CDR3 is built from 14 residues. Trimming at V came to 0 bases and at J to 5 bases, leaving 4 bases not matched to a gene. The V gene's germline CDR1 is MNHEY and CDR2 SVGAGI.